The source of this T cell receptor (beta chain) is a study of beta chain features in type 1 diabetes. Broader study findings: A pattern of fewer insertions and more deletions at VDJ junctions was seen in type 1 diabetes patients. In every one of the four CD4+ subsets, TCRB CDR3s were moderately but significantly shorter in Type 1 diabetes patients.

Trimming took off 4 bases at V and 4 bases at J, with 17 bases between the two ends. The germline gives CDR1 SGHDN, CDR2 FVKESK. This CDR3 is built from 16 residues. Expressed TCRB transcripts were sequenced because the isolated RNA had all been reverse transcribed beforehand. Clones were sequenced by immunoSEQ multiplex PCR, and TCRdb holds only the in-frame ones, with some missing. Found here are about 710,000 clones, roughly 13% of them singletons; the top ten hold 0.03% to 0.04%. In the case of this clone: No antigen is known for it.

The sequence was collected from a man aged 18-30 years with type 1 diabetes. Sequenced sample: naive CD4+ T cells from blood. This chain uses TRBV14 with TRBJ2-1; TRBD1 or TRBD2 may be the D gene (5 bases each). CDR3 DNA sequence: TGTGCCAGCAGCCCATGGAAGGGACGGCTATACAATGAGCAGTTCTTC. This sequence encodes CASSPWKGRLYNEQFF. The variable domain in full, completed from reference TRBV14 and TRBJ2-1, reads EAGVTQFPSHSVIEKGQTVTLRCDPISGHDNLYWYRRVMGKEIKFLLHFVKESKQDESGMPNNRFLAERTGGTYSTLKVQPAELEDSGVYFCASSPWKGRLYNEQFFGPGTRLTVL.